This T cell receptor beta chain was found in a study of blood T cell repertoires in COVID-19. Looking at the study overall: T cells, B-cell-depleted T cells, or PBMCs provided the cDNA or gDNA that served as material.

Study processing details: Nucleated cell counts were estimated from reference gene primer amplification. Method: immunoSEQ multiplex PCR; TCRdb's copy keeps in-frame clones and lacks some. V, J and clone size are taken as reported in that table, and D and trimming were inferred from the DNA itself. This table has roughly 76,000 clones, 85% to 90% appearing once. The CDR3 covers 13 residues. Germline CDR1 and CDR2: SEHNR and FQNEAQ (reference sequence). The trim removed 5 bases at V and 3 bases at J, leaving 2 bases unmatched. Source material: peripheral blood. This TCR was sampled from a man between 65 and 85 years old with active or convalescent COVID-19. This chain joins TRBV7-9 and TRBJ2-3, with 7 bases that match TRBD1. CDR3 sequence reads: CASSPQGTDTQYF. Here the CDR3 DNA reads TGTGCCAGCAGCCCACAGGGGACAGATACGCAGTATTTT.